The 17 T cell receptor beta chains below were found in one sample sequenced in a study of human T cells and chemical hapten exposure. Noted time point: patch test 2, 6 weeks after DPC sensitization. The treatment denotes: therapeutic diphenylcyclopropenone sensitization with weekly scalp DPC. TCRdb passed the RACE reads through MiXCR, listing each CDR3 protein once. The data contain about 82,000 distinct CDR3 sequences, about 10% of them seen just once; the ten biggest clones take up around 4.7%. The input for sequencing was whole blood, taken in connection with sensitization to the hapten diphenylcyclopropenone (DPC). The source is a woman aged 45-59 years with alopecia areata. Some clones in this sample may be carry-over from other donors' samples.

The chain uses TRBV7-2 and TRBJ1-4; 7 bases are shared with TRBD1. Germline CDR1 reads SGHTA; CDR2 reads FQGNSA. V shed 5 bases, J shed 6 bases, and the junction held 6 bases outside the gene matches. The CDR3 is 14 amino acids. CDR3 bases: TGTGCCAGCAGCCTCCGGGACAGAGATGAAAAACTGTTTTTT. As protein: CASSLRDRDEKLFF.

In its sample, this clonotype was seen many times. This chain connects TRBV20-1 to TRBJ2-1; 9 bases match TRBD2. Trimming removed 3 bases from V and 5 bases from J; junction bases left unmatched: 8. Looked up from germline, CDR1 is DFQATT and CDR2 is SNEGSKA (reference sequence). The length of the CDR3 is 15 residues. CDR3 loop: CSARSAGGPHNEQFF. The CDR3 DNA reads TGCAGTGCTAGGTCCGCGGGAGGGCCGCACAATGAGCAGTTCTTC.

This clonotype has a count of ten or more. The chain carries TRBV9 and TRBJ2-2; D possibly uses TRBD1 or TRBD2 (5 bases each). Germline V gene sequence: CDR1 SGDLS, CDR2 YYNGEE. The CDR3 sequence is 14 residues long. The V and J ends lost 2 bases and 2 bases respectively, with 7 bases between them. The CDR3 sequence is CASSVGANTGELFF. In DNA, the CDR3 is TGTGCCAGCAGCGTCGGGGCAAACACCGGGGAGCTGTTTTTT.

The chain links TRBV14 to TRBJ2-1; D is perhaps TRBD2 (5 bases). The germline gives CDR1 SGHDN, CDR2 FVKESK. The CDR3 is made up of 15 amino acids. Trimming removed 3 bases at V and 5 bases at J, with 14 bases between. The CDR3 here is CASSHYRGKNNEQFF. DNA for the CDR3: TGTGCCAGCAGCCATTACCGGGGAAAAAACAATGAGCAGTTCTTC.

This clonotype was picked up many times. The chain couples TRBV4-2 to TRBJ2-7, with D uncertain. Germline loops: CDR1 LGHNA, CDR2 YNFKEQ. This CDR3 comprises 16 residues. Trimming cost V 0 bases and J 0 bases, with 12 bases left between them. The CDR3 loop reads CASSQDARASSYEQYF. CDR3 bases: TGTGCCAGCAGCCAAGATGCCCGGGCGAGCTCCTACGAGCAGTACTTC.

This clonotype has a single count. This chain joins TRBV28 and TRBJ2-7, with D tentatively TRBD2 (5 bases). The V gene's germline CDR1 is MDHEN and CDR2 SYDVKM. This CDR3 contains 12 residues. V shed 3 bases and J shed 7 bases, with 10 bases lying between them. The CDR3 sequence: CASSFGGVEQYF. The CDR3 region has the DNA TGTGCCAGCAGTTTTGGAGGTGTAGAGCAGTACTTC.

The CDR3 coding sequence is TGCAGTGCTAGAGATCAGCGGGAGACCCGAAACAATGAGCAGTTCTTC. This codes for CSARDQRETRNNEQFF. V is TRBV20-1 and J is TRBJ2-1, with 8 bases lining up with TRBD2. The CDR3 length is 16 residues. V was pared by 0 bases and J by 5 bases, with 9 bases of the junction left unmatched. Germline assignment: CDR1 DFQATT and CDR2 SNEGSKA (reference sequence).

Many counts were recorded for this clonotype. The chain links TRBV4-1 to TRBJ2-3; 7 bases map to TRBD1. The junction had 15 bases not matched to a gene; V was cut back by 4 bases and J by 2 bases. Germline values: CDR1 MGHRA, CDR2 YSYEKL. The CDR3 covers 18 residues. This CDR3 is CASSPKRDSLRTTDTQYF. As DNA, the CDR3 is TGCGCCAGCAGCCCCAAGAGGGACAGCCTGAGAACCACAGATACGCAGTATTTT.

This clonotype has at least ten counts. The CDR3, as DNA: TGTGCCAGCAGTTCTACCCGCAGGGGGCTCCTCGAGCAGTACTTC. This translates into CASSSTRRGLLEQYF. The chain carries TRBV27 and TRBJ2-7; 8 bases fit TRBD1. The V gene's germline CDR1 is MNHEY and CDR2 SMNVEV (reference sequence). This CDR3 has 15 amino acids. The V segment lost 4 bases and the J segment 6 bases; nucleotides outside the gene matches: 11.

The genes are TRBV7-2 and TRBJ1-2; possible D gene TRBD1, 6 bases. The germline V gene encodes CDR1 SGHTA and CDR2 FQGNSA. V was trimmed by 0 bases and J by 6 bases, leaving 14 bases between them. The CDR3 is 15 amino acids. The CDR3 region has the DNA TGTGCCAGCAGCTTAGCGAGACAGGCTTCCAATGGCTACACCTTC. Its protein product is CASSLARQASNGYTF.

A few counts support this clonotype. The chain employs TRBV12-5 and TRBJ2-1, with D perhaps being TRBD1 or TRBD2 (5 bases each). Between the trimmed V and J ends, which lost 2 bases and 8 bases, there was a span of 16 bases. Per the germline V gene, CDR1 is LGHNT and CDR2 is FRNRAP. This CDR3 comprises 15 residues. CDR3 protein: CASGLLRDVRYEQFF. DNA for the CDR3: TGTGCTAGTGGTTTGCTCCGGGACGTTAGGTATGAGCAGTTCTTC.

The table lists this clonotype with many counts. The rearrangement uses TRBV28 and TRBJ2-2, with a tentative D call TRBD2 (5 bases). Trimming left V 6 bases short and J 7 bases short, with 15 bases between. From germline, CDR1 is MDHEN and CDR2 SYDVKM. This CDR3 contains 14 residues. Here the CDR3 DNA reads TGTGCCAGCAGACCCTCGGGGAACGGCGGGGAGCTGTTTTTT. Translating it yields CASRPSGNGGELFF.

As DNA, the CDR3 is TGCAGCGTTGAAGATAGGGGACAGGGGTCACTGGATGGCTACACCTTC. The encoded protein is CSVEDRGQGSLDGYTF. The chain is built from TRBV29-1 and TRBJ1-2, with TRBD1 matching 10 bases. The CDR3 sequence is 16 residues long. Germline V CDR1 and CDR2: SQVTM, ANQGSEA. Germline trimming cut 0 bases from V and 6 bases from J; bases unmatched to any gene: 10. Variable domain in full (rest from reference TRBV29-1 and TRBJ1-2): SAVISQKPSRDICQRGTSLTIQCQVDSQVTMMFWYRQQPGQSLTLIATANQGSEATYESGFVIDKFPISRPNLTFSTLTVSNMSPEDSSIYLCSVEDRGQGSLDGYTFGSGTRLTVV.

This clonotype was counted many times. The DNA of the CDR3 is TGTGCCAGCAGTTCCCGCGGACTAGCGGGAGGATGGAATGAGCAGTTCTTC. Protein sequence: CASSSRGLAGGWNEQFF. The J gene is TRBJ2-1, the V gene TRBV28; TRBD2 aligns across 14 bases. This CDR3 contains 17 residues. Germline values: CDR1 MDHEN, CDR2 SYDVKM. Trimming removed 4 bases from V and 7 bases from J; junction bases left unmatched: 9.

This clonotype was seen at least ten times. This chain joins TRBV20-1 and TRBJ2-1; D unclear. The germline V gene has CDR1 DFQATT and CDR2 SNEGSKA (reference sequence). This CDR3 is built from 11 residues. V lost 6 bases, J lost 4 bases, and 7 bases lay in between. The CDR3 loop reads CSAVLYNEQFF. For the CDR3, the DNA is TGCAGTGCGGTGCTATACAATGAGCAGTTCTTC.

J is TRBJ2-1 and V is TRBV6-1; 11 nucleotides match TRBD2. The CDR3 contains 16 residues. Germline V gives CDR1 MNHNS, CDR2 SASEGT. V was pared by 5 bases and J by 8 bases, with 11 bases of the junction left unmatched. The DNA for the CDR3 is TGTGCCAGCAGTCCGGAAACTAGCGGGAGCGGGGATGAGCAGTTCTTC. Residues: CASSPETSGSGDEQFF.

This clonotype was counted at least ten times. The V gene is TRBV6-5, the J gene TRBJ1-1, with 7 bases identical to TRBD1. V lost 7 bases to trimming and J lost 0 bases; unmatched junction nucleotides: 8. Germline V gene data show CDR1 as MNHEY and CDR2 as SVGAGI. The CDR3 spans 15 residues. The CDR3 reads CASKDRQRMNTEAFF. CDR3 DNA: TGTGCCAGCAAGGACAGGCAGAGAATGAACACTGAAGCTTTCTTT.